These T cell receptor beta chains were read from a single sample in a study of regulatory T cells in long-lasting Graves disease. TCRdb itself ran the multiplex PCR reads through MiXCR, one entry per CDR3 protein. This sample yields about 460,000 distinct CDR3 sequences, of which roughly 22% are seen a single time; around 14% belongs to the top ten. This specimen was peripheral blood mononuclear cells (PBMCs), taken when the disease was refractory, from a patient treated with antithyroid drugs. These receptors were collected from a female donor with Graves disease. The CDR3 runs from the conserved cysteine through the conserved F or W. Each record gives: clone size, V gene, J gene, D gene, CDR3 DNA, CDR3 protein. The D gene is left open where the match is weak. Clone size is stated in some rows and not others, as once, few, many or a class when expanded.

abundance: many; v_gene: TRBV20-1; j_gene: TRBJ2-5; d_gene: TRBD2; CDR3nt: TGCAGTGCTTTCCTGACTAGCGGGGGGCCGGAGACCCAGTACTTC; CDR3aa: CSAFLTSGGPETQYF
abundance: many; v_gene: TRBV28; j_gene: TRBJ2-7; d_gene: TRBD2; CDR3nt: TGTGCCAGCAGTAAGGTAGCGGGTTCGAGCGAGCAGTACTTC; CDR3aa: CASSKVAGSSEQYF
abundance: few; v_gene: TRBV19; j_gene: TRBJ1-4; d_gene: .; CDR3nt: TGTGCCAGTACCTCCCTGGTACGGGGGTTCGAAGAAAAACTGTTTTTT; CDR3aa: CASTSLVRGFEEKLFF
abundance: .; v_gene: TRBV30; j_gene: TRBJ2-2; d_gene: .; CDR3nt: TGTGCCTGGAGTGACCCCGGCGGTGTCACCGGGGAGCTGTTTTTT; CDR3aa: CAWSDPGGVTGELFF
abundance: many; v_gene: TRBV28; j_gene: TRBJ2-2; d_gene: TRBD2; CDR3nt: TGTGCCAGCAGACAAACTAGCGCGAACACCGGGGAGCTGTTTTTT; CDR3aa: CASRQTSANTGELFF
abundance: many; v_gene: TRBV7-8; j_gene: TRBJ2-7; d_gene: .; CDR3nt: TGTGCCAGCAGCTTAGTGGCGGACGACGGTATCGAGCAGTACTTC; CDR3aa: CASSLVADDGIEQYF
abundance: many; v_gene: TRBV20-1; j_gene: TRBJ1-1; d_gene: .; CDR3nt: TGCAGTGCTAAGGACACACTGAACACTGAAGCTTTCTTT; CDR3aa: CSAKDTLNTEAFF
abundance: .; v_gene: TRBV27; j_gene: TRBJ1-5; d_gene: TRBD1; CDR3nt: TGTGCCAGCAGGTCAACCGGGACAGGAATCAGCCCCCAGCATTTT; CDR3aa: CASRSTGTGISPQHF
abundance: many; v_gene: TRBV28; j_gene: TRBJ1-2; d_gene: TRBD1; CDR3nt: TGTGCCAGCAGTCTCATAGGGGACAGGATAATCTATGGCTACACCTTC; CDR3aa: CASSLIGDRIIYGYTF
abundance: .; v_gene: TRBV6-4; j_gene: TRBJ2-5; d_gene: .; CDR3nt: TGTGCCAGCAGCCCGTTGGGGCGGGTGACCCAGTACTTC; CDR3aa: CASSPLGRVTQYF
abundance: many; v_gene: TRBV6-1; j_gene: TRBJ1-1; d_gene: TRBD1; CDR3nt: TGTGCCAGCAACCAACTGGGACAGGGGGTCGTGAACACTGAAGCTTTCTTT; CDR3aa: CASNQLGQGVVNTEAFF
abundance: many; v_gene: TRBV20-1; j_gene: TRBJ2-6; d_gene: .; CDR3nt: TGCAGTGCTAGAGTCTCTGGGGCCAACGTCCTGACTTTC; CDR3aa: CSARVSGANVLTF
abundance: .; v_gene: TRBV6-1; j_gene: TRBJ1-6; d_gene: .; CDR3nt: TGTGCCAGCAGTCAGGCCAGGGCCTTCGGTTCACCCCTCCACTTT; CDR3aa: CASSQARAFGSPLHF
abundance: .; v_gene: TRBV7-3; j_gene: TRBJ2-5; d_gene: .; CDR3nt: TGTGCCAGCAGCTTAGGACCGACTAGTTTGGAGACCCAGTACTTC; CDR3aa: CASSLGPTSLETQYF
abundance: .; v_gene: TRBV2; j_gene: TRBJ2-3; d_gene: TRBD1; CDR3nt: TGTGCCAGCAGTGCCGGGACAGGGGGCACAGATACGCAGTATTTT; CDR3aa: CASSAGTGGTDTQYF
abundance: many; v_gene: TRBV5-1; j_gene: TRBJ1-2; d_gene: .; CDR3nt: TGCGCCAGCAGCTTGGGGGACATCGGCTATGGCTACACCTTC; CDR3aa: CASSLGDIGYGYTF
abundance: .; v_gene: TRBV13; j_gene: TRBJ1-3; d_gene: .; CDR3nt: TGTGCCAGCAGCCCCCCGGGAGAGGACGGAAACACCATATATTTT; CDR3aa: CASSPPGEDGNTIYF
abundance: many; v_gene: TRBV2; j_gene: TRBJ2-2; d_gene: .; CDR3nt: TGTGCCAGCAGTTTCGCCCCGACCGGGGAGCTGTTTTTT; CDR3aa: CASSFAPTGELFF
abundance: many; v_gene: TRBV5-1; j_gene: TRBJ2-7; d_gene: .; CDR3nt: TGCGCCAGCACTAACAGGAGCAACGAGCAGTACTTC; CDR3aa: CASTNRSNEQYF
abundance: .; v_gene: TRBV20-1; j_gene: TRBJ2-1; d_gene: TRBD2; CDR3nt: TGCAGTGCTAGTTCTCCCGCGGGAGGGGATGAGCAGTTCTTC; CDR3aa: CSASSPAGGDEQFF
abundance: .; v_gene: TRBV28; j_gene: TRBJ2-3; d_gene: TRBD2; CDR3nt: TGTGCCAGCAGGCTAGCGGGGAGCACAGATACGCAGTATTTT; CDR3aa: CASRLAGSTDTQYF
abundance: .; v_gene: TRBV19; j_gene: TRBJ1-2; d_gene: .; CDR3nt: TGTGCCAGTAGCCCGACCACCGGGACCGGGCCTAAGGGCTACACCTTC; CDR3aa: CASSPTTGTGPKGYTF
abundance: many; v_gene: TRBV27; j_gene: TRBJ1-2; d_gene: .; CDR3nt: TGTGCCAGCAGTCGCGATACCTTCTATGGCTACACCTTC; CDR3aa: CASSRDTFYGYTF
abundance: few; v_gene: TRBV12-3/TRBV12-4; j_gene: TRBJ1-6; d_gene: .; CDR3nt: TGTGCCAGCATCCGGTCAGGATTCTCCAATTCACCCCTCCACTTT; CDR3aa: CASIRSGFSNSPLHF
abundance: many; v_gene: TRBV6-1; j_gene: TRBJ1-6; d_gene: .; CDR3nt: TGTGCCAGCAGCCCGGGACACCATAATTCACCCCTCCACTTT; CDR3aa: CASSPGHHNSPLHF
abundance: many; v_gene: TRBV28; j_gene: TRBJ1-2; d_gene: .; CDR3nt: TGTGCCAGCAGCTCAACAGACTATGGCTACACCTTC; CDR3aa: CASSSTDYGYTF
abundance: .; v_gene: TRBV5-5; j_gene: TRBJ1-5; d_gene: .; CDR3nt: TGTGCCAGCAGCTTGTGGCCGGGGGGTGATCAGCCCCAGCATTTT; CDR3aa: CASSLWPGGDQPQHF
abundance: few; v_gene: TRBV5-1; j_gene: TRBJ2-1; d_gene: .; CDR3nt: TGCGCCAGCAGCTTGGAGGGTGGCTCCTACAATGAGCAGTTCTTC; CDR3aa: CASSLEGGSYNEQFF
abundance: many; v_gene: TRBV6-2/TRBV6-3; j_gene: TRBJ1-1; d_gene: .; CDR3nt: TGTGCCAGCAGTGAATCAGGGGCCGGCACTGAAGCTTTCTTT; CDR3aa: CASSESGAGTEAFF
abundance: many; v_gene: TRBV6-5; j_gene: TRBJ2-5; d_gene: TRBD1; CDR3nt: TGTGCCAGCAGTTACGAGGACAGGGGGCGCCGAGAGACCCAGTACTTC; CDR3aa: CASSYEDRGRRETQYF
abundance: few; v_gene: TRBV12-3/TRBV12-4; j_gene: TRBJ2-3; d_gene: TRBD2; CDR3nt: TGTGCCAGCACTCTTGGGAGGCTAGCGGGGAGCACAGATACGCAGTATTTT; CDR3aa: CASTLGRLAGSTDTQYF
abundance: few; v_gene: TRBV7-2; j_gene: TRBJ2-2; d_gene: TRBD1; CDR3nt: TGTGCCAGCAGCCGGGACAGAGGTAACACCGGGGAGCTGTTTTTT; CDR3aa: CASSRDRGNTGELFF
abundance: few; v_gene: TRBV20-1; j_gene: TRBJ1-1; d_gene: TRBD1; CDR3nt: TGCAGTGCTATTCCTCACAGGGGGAACACTGAAGCTTTCTTT; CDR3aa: CSAIPHRGNTEAFF
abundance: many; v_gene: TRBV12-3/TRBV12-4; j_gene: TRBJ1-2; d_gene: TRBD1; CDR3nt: TGTGCCAGCAGCCGGCAGGGGGGAAAGTATGGCTACACCTTC; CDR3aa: CASSRQGGKYGYTF